This T cell receptor beta chain was documented in a study of human T cells and chemical hapten exposure. Specified time point: patch test 2, 6 weeks after DPC sensitization. Treatment specified: therapeutic diphenylcyclopropenone sensitization with weekly scalp DPC. This clonotype was observed a handful of times. TCRdb fed the RACE reads into MiXCR, producing one record per CDR3 protein. The sample yields roughly 380,000 distinct CDR3 sequences, around 6% seen once. CDR1 SGHNT and CDR2 YENEEA come from the germline V gene. This CDR3 spans 16 amino acids. V dropped 4 bases and J dropped 5; count of bases not matched to a gene: 11.

The V call is TRBV11-3, the J call TRBJ1-5; the match to TRBD1 covers 7 bases. The sequence was obtained from a woman aged 18-29 years with alopecia areata. Some clones in this sample may be carry-over from other donors' samples. The input for sequencing was whole blood, taken in connection with sensitization to the hapten diphenylcyclopropenone (DPC). CDR3 nucleotide sequence: TGTGCCAGCAGCTCTATCGGACAGGTGCTGCATCAGCCCCAGCATTTT. Translation: CASSSIGQVLHQPQHF.